This T cell receptor beta chain comes out of a study of blood T cells in healthy people across ages. Trimming pared 4 bases from V and 3 bases from J, leaving 7 bases between. Germline V gene data show CDR1 as KGHDR and CDR2 as SFDVKD. The CDR3 runs to 13 residues. For the second PCR, which ran for about 6 to 12 cycles, a sample-barcoded 5' primer and a J-beta primer mix were used. A single record per CDR3 protein comes from TCRdb applying MiXCR to the 5' RACE reads. The sample lists about 1 million distinct CDR3 sequences; under 45% were seen once. The clonotype originates from a woman aged 55-70 years in good health. V gene TRBV24-1 combines with J gene TRBJ2-3; possibly TRBD2 for D (5 bases). The sample taken for sequencing was blood. The DNA for the CDR3 is TGTGCCACCAGTGACCGCGGGACAGATACGCAGTATTTT. It is translated as CATSDRGTDTQYF.